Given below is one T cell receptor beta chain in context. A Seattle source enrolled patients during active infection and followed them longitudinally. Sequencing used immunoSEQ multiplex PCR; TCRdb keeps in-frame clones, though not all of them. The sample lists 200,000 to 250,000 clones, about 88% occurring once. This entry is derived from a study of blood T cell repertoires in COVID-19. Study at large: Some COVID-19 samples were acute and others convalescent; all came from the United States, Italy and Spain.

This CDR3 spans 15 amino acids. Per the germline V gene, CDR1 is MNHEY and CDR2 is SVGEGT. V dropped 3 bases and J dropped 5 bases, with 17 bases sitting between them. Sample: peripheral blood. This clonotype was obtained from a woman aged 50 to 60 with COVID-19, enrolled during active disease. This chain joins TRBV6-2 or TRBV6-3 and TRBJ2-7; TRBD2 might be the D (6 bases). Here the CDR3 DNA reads TGTGCCAGCAGTTATTGGCAGGCGGGAAGGGACGAGCAGTACTTC. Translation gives CASSYWQAGRDEQYF.